This entry concerns a single TCR beta chain. No cognate antigen has been identified for it. No much larger clone is present one base from it, and per-base qualities are unavailable. Whole blood was collected in K2EDTA tubes by collaborating institutions according to the institutions' own protocols. For TCRbeta analysis, collaborators shipped samples as frozen whole blood, isolated PBMCs, or DNA extracted from either of those sample types. The germline V gene encodes CDR1 SGDLS and CDR2 YYNGEE. Including the terminal cysteine and phenylalanine, the CDR3 comprises 16 residues. Only the CDR3 DNA is retained, 48 bases long and in frame from the first base. At the junction V is shortened by 0 bases and J by 3 bases, with 14 bases in between. This entry comes from a study of blood T cell repertoires in COVID-19 (dated by TCRdb to the early 2020s). In the study overall: Samples from collaborators originated in the United States, Italy and Spain and spanned both the acute and convalescent phases of COVID-19. The prospective study material was composed of cDNA or gDNA derived from T cells, B-cell-depleted T cells, or PBMCs. Subjects who had been exposed to COVID-19, were actively infected with it, or had recovered from it provided the deeply sampled blood TCRbeta repertoires that made up the dataset. A freely available public database, intended as a resource for researchers studying the immune response to SARS-CoV-2, is where the repertoires were released. The samples were drawn from the first 160 participants of the ongoing ImmuneRACE study and from 1,254 subjects provided by 6 global collaborators. Sample metadata almost always included a de-identified subject ID, COVID-19 status, age in years and sex. HLA class I and class II types, where available, came from metadata supplied by the sample provider rather than from assay-based typing. General findings and caveats noted by the study authors: The quantity of clinical and demographic metadata differed by source and by participant and was supplied without curation.

The immunoSEQ Assay, a bias-controlled multiplex PCR, was used to amplify TCRbeta CDR3 regions from genomic DNA. As for the authors' bioinformatics: The number of nucleated cells in each sample was estimated by amplification of reference gene primers within the assay. To quantify the absolute abundance of each unique TCRbeta CDR3 rearrangement, sequence reads were collapsed and filtered. For each sample, productive Simpson clonality was calculated as the square root of Simpson's diversity index across productive rearrangements. The clones in this table, taken by TCRdb from immuneACCESS, are in-frame only. Not every clone is retained; where verified, under half of the shortfall comes from an unresolved V gene, and the cause of the rest is unknown. That table is the source of V, J and clone size, and D and trimming were worked out from the DNA. The sample table lists under 200,000 clones, about four fifths of them with a count of one. The ten largest clones add up to around 6.9% of the sample.

The receptor's source is a man in his 60s with acute or convalescent COVID-19. The material sequenced was peripheral blood. The V and J segments used are TRBV9 and TRBJ2-3; perhaps TRBD2 is the D gene, with 6 bases matching. The CDR3 region: CASSVGEAGRTDTQYF. In nucleotide form, the sequence is TGTGCCAGCAGCGTAGGAGAAGCGGGTCGAACAGATACGCAGTATTTT.